This note documents a single T cell receptor beta chain sequence. An even split of each subset's genomic DNA across several immunoSEQ plates was performed. In the authors' workflow: Junction-only sequences without quality scores came from ImmunoSEQ, so filtering differed. The repertoire was sequenced with immunoSEQ multiplex PCR; TCRdb's copy has only in-frame clones and lacks some. V and J calls and clone size are those listed in that table; D and trimming were worked out from the DNA. The sample lists about 2.5 million clones; 85% to 95% were seen once. Germline V gives CDR1 KGHSH, CDR2 LQKENI. The CDR3 sequence is 17 residues long. The junction had 10 bases not matched to a gene; V was cut back by 3 bases and J by 2 bases. The record originates from a study of shared clonotypes between healthy human individuals. About the research overall: Three plates each covered CD4 naive and memory; CD8 naive two, CD8 memory one.

The sequenced sample consisted of naive CD4+ T cells from PBMCs. The subset: CD45RA+ positively selected. The sequence was obtained from a man between 18 and 29 years old in good health. Some clones in this sample may be carry-over from other donors' samples. The rearrangement links TRBV18 to TRBJ1-2; 9 bases are a match to TRBD1. CDR3 sequence (DNA): TGTGCCAGCTCACCGGCCCGCCCGGGACAGGGAAACTATGGCTACACCTTC. Residues: CASSPARPGQGNYGYTF.